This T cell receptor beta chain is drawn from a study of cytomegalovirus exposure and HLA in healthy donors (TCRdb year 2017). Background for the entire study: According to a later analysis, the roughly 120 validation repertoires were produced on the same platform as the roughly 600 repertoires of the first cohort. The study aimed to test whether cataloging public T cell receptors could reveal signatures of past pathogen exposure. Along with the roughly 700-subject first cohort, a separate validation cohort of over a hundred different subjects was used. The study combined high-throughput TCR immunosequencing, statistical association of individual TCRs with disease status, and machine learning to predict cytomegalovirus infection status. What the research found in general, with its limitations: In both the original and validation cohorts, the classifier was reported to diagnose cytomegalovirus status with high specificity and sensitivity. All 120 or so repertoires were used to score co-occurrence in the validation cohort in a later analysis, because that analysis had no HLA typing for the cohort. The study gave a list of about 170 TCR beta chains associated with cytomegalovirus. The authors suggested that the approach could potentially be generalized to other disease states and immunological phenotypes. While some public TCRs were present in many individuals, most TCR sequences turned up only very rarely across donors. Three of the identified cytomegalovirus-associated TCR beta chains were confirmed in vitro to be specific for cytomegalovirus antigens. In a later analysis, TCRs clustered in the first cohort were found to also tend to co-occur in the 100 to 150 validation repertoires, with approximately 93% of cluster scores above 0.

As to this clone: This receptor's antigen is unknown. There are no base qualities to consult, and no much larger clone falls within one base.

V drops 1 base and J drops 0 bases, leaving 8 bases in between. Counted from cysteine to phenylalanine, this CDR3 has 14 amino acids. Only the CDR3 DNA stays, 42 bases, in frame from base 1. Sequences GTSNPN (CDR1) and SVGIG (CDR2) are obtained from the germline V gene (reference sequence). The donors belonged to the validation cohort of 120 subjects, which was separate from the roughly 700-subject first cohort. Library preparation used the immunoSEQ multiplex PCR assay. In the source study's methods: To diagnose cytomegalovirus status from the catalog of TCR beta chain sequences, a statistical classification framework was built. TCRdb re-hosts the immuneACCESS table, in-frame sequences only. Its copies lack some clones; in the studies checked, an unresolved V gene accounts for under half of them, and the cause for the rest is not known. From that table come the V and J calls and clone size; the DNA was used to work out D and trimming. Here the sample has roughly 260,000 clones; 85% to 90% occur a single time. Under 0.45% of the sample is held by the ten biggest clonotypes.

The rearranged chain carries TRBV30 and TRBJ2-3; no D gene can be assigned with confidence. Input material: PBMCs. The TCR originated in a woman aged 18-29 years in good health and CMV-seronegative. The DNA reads TGTGCCTGGAGTGCGGCGCGGAGCACAGATACGCAGTATTTT. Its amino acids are CAWSAARSTDTQYF.